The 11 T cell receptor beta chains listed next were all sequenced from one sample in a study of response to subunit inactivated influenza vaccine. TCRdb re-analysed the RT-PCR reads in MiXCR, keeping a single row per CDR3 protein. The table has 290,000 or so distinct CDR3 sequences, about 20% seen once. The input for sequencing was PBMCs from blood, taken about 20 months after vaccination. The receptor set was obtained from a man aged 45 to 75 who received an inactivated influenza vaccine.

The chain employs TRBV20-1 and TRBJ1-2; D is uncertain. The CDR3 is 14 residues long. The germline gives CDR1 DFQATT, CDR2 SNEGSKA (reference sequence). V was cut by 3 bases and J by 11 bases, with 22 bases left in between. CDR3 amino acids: CSARFAAAEYDYTF. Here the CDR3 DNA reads TGCAGTGCTAGGTTTGCAGCGGCAGAGTACGATTACACCTTC.

CDR3 loop: CASSLVGYEQFF. For the CDR3, the DNA is TGTGCCAGCAGCTTAGTGGGATATGAGCAGTTCTTC. This chain joins TRBV7-2 and TRBJ2-1; D is unclear. V was clipped by 1 base and J by 8 bases, with 6 bases between them. Germline CDR1 SGHTA, CDR2 FQGNSA. The CDR3 is 12 residues long.

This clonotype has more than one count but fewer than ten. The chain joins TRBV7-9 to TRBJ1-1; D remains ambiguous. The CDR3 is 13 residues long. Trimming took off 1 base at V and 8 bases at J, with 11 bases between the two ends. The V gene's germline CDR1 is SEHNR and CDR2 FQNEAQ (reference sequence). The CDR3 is CASSLVREEEAFF. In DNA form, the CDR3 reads TGTGCCAGCAGCTTAGTACGAGAGGAGGAAGCTTTCTTT.

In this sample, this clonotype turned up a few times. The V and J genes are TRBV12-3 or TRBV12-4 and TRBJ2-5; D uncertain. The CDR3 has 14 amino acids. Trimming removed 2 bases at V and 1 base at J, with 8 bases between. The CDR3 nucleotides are TGTGCCAGCAGTTTAACCGCGGTCCAAGAGACCCAGTACTTC. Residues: CASSLTAVQETQYF.

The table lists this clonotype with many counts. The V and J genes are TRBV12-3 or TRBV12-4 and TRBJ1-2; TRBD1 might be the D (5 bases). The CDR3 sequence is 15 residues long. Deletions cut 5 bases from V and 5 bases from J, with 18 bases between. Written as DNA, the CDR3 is TGTGCCAGCAGTCCGGGGCGGCGCTCCTGGTATGGCTACACCTTC. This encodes CASSPGRRSWYGYTF.

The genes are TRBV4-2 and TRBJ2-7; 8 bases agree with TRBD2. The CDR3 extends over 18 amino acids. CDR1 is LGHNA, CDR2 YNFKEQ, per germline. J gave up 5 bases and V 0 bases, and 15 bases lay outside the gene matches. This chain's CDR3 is CASSQEPSLAGYGHEQYF. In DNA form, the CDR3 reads TGTGCCAGCAGCCAAGAACCCTCCTTAGCGGGGTACGGCCACGAGCAGTACTTC.

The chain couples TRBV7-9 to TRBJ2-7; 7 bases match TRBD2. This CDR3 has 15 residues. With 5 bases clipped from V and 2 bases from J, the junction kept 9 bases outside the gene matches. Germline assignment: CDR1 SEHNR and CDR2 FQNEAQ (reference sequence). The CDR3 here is CASSPPGREPYEQYF. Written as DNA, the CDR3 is TGTGCCAGCAGCCCCCCAGGGAGGGAGCCCTACGAGCAGTACTTC.

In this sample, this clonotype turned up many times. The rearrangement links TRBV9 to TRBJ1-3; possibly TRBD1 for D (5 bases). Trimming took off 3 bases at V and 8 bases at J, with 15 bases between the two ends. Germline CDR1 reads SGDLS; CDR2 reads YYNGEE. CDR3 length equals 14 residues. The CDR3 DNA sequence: TGTGCCAGCAGCGGAGGGCCCAGGGTTGACACCATATATTTT. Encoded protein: CASSGGPRVDTIYF.

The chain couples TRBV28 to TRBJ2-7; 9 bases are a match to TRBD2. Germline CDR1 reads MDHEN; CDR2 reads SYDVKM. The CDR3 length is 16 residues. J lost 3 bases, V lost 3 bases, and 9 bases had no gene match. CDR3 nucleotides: TGTGCCAGCAGTTTGATGCGACTAGCGGACTTCTACGAGCAGTACTTC. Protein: CASSLMRLADFYEQYF.

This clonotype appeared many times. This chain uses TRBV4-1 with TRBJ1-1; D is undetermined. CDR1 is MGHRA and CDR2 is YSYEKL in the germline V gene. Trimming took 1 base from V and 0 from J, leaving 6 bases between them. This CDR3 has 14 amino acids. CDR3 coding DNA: TGCGCCAGCAGCCAAGGGGCTCTGAACACTGAAGCTTTCTTT. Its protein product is CASSQGALNTEAFF.

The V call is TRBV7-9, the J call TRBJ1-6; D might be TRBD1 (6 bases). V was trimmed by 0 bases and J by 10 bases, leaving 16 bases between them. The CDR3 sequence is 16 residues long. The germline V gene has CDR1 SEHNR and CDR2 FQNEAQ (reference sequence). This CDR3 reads CASSLARASGVSPLHF. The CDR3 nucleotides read TGTGCCAGCAGCTTAGCAAGGGCGTCAGGGGTCTCACCCCTCCACTTT.